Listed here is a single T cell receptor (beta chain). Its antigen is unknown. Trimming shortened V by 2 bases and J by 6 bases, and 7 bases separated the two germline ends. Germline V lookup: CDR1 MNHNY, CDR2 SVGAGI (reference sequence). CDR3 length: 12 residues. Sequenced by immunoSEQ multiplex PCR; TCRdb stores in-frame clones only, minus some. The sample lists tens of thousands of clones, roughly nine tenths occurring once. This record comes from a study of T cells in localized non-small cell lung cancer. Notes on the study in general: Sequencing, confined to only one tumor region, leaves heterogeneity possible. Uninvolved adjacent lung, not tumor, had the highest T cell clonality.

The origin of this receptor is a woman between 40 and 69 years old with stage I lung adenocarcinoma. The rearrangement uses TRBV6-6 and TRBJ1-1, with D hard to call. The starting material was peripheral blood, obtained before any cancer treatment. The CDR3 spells CASSYVRAEAFF. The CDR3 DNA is TGTGCCAGCAGTTACGTACGTGCTGAAGCTTTCTTT.